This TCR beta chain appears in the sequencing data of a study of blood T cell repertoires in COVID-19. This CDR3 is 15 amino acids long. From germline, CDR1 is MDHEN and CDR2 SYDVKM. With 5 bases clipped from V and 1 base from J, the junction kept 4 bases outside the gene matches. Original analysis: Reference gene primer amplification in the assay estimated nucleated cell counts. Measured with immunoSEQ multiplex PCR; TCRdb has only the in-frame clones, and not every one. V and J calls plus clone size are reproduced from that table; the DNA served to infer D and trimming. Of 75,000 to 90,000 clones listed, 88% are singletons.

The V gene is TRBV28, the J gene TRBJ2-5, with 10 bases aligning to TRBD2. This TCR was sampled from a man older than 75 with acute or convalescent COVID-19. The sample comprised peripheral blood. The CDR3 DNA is TGTGCCAGCAGTCGCAGCGGGAGGGCCCAAGAGACCCAGTACTTC. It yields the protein CASSRSGRAQETQYF.